The 16 T cell receptor beta chains below were found in one sample sequenced in a study of spatial heterogeneity in lung cancer (dated by TCRdb to between 2018 and 2021). What the work shows at the level of the full study, not this receptor alone: The tumor nonsynonymous mutation count correlated with the number of expanded alpha and beta TCRs within the tumor.

This specimen's time point label, interpreted: sample taken at primary tumor resection. Receptors were amplified or captured by 5' RACE. Instrument on record: NextSeq 500. TCRdb reprocessing: public reads trimmed at Q25 with fastp, clones called with MiXCR, in-frame beta chains kept. Records with the same CDR3 protein are collapsed into one entry carrying the most frequent genes and DNA. Present in this sample are 13,000 or so distinct CDR3 sequences, approximately 5.6% of which were seen just once. Around 10% of the sample goes to the ten largest clones. Which antigens these TCRs recognize remains unknown. The sample here was lung tumor tissue, taken at surgery. The receptor source for this set is a female donor with early-stage non-small cell lung cancer.

Ten or more counts support this clonotype. This beta chain was picked up by a library intended for alpha chains and is off target, so its count carries little meaning. CDR3 in amino acids: CASSFSRYTDTQYF. CDR3 DNA: TGTGCCAGCAGCTTCTCCCGTTATACAGATACGCAGTATTTT. J is TRBJ2-3 and V is TRBV7-9, with D unclear. Germline V gives CDR1 SEHNR, CDR2 FQNEAQ (reference sequence). The V gene lost 3 bases and the J gene lost 3 bases, with 10 bases spanning the gap. The CDR3 runs to 14 residues.

In this sample, this clonotype turned up many times. This beta chain represents an off-target read in a library built for alpha chains; its size is of limited meaning. The gene calls are TRBV20-1 and TRBJ1-2; the match to TRBD1 covers 7 bases. Germline CDR1 is DFQATT and CDR2 is SNEGSKA (reference sequence). The CDR3 covers 12 residues. The junction had 3 bases not matched to a gene; V was cut back by 3 bases and J by 5 bases. The CDR3 spells CSARDRTYGYTF. In DNA, the CDR3 is TGCAGTGCTAGGGACAGGACTTATGGCTACACCTTC.

This clonotype was seen repeatedly, ten times or more. Being off target in a library aimed at alpha chains, this beta chain has a size of little meaning. V is TRBV20-1 and J is TRBJ1-3; no reliable D call. The V gene's germline CDR1 is DFQATT and CDR2 SNEGSKA (reference sequence). This CDR3 has 15 amino acids. Trimming shortened V by 5 bases and J by 0 bases, and 14 bases separated the two germline ends. The CDR3 DNA follows: TGCAGTGCTGAACGGTCCTTCGTCTCTGGAAACACCATATATTTT. The encoded protein is CSAERSFVSGNTIYF.

The table lists this clonotype with many counts. This beta chain came through as a stray read in a library set up for alpha chains, and its size says little. The J gene is TRBJ2-7, the V gene TRBV6-2 or TRBV6-3; D uncertain. Germline-derived CDR1 and CDR2 are MNHEY and SVGEGT. The CDR3 consists of 14 residues. V was pared by 6 bases and J by 3 bases, with 15 bases between. CDR3 nucleotides: TGTGCCAGCAGAACACTGATCGGGTACTACGAGCAGTACTTC. Its protein product is CASRTLIGYYEQYF.

This clonotype was recorded at least ten times. This beta chain was picked up by a library intended for alpha chains and is off target, so its count carries little meaning. This chain connects TRBV3-1 to TRBJ2-2, with D tentatively TRBD1 or TRBD2 (6 bases each). The CDR3 length is 15 residues. V was clipped by 4 bases and J by 6 bases, with 15 bases between them. Germline V gene data show CDR1 as LGHDT and CDR2 as YNNKEL (reference sequence). As DNA, the CDR3 is TGTGCCAGCAGCCGCACAGGGCCGGGGGCCGGGGAGCTGTTTTTT. It specifies CASSRTGPGAGELFF. The full variable domain, with the rest looked up from reference TRBV3-1 and TRBJ2-2, is DTAVSQTPKYLVTQMGNDKSIKCEQNLGHDTMYWYKQDSKKFLKIMFSYNNKELIINETVPNRFSPKSPDKAHLNLHINSLELGDSAVYFCASSRTGPGAGELFFGEGSRLTVL.

This clonotype has ten or more counts. Within a library made for alpha chains, this beta chain is off target, and its count is uninformative. The rearrangement uses TRBV5-1 and TRBJ1-5; D remains ambiguous. V was clipped by 0 bases and J by 1 base, with 2 bases between them. Germline assignment: CDR1 SGHRS and CDR2 YFSETQ. The CDR3 is made up of 13 amino acids. The chain's CDR3 is CASSLDSNQPQHF. DNA of the CDR3: TGCGCCAGCAGCTTGGACAGCAATCAGCCCCAGCATTTT.

Ten or more counts support this clonotype. Found in a library prepared for alpha chains, this beta chain is an off-target read, and its abundance has little meaning. The chain has TRBV11-2 and TRBJ2-5; 8 bases are shared with TRBD2. Germline V gene lookup returns CDR1 SGHAT and CDR2 FQNNGV. After removal of 5 bases from V and 2 bases from J, the junction contained 4 bases not matched to a gene. CDR3 length: 14 residues. The CDR3 DNA reads TGTGCCAGCAGCGGGGCTAGCGGGCAAGAGACCCAGTACTTC. Translated: CASSGASGQETQYF.

This clonotype is labeled medium-sized. As an off-target read in a library built for alpha chains, this beta chain has a frequency of little significance. V usage is TRBV9 and J usage is TRBJ1-5; 7 bases match TRBD1. The germline gives CDR1 SGDLS, CDR2 YYNGEE. V lost 3 bases, J lost 7 bases, and 7 bases stayed unmatched. This CDR3 contains 14 residues. The CDR3 loop reads CASSDRDSGQPQHF. DNA for the CDR3: TGTGCCAGCAGCGACCGGGACAGCGGGCAGCCCCAGCATTTT.

This clonotype was found many times. Since it is a stray read in a library aimed at alpha chains, this beta chain has a size that is not meaningful. V gene TRBV14 combines with J gene TRBJ2-7; tentatively, D is TRBD2 (6 bases). CDR1 and CDR2 (germline): SGHDN, FVKESK. The CDR3 covers 15 residues. V lost 1 base and J 1 base, leaving 11 bases between the germline ends. Written as DNA, the CDR3 is TGTGCCAGCAGCCAAGCTCTCGGGGGATCCTACGAGCAGTACTTC. Translated, it gives CASSQALGGSYEQYF. Based on the CDR3 plus reference TRBV14 and TRBJ2-7, the full variable domain is EAGVTQFPSHSVIEKGQTVTLRCDPISGHDNLYWYRRVMGKEIKFLLHFVKESKQDESGMPNNRFLAERTGGTYSTLKVQPAELEDSGVYFCASSQALGGSYEQYFGPGTRLTVT.

This clonotype was observed many times. This beta chain came through as a stray read in a library set up for alpha chains, and its size says little. The chain couples TRBV27 to TRBJ1-4; 7 bases are shared with TRBD1. Germline CDR1 reads MNHEY; CDR2 reads SMNVEV (reference sequence). This CDR3 is 15 amino acids long. V was clipped by 5 bases and J by 1 base; unmatched bases: 4. The CDR3 loop reads CASSPRQGTNEKLFF. In nucleotides, the CDR3 is TGTGCCAGCAGTCCGCGACAGGGAACTAATGAAAAACTGTTTTTT.

This clonotype appeared many times. This beta chain slipped into a library made for alpha chains as a stray read, so its size is not meaningful. This chain links TRBV12-3 or TRBV12-4 with TRBJ1-1; D possibly corresponds to TRBD1 (6 bases). Trimming pared 7 bases from V and 3 bases from J, leaving 12 bases between. This CDR3 contains 13 residues. The CDR3 spells CASTQQGYTEAFF. CDR3 bases: TGTGCCAGCACTCAGCAGGGGTACACTGAAGCTTTCTTT.

This clonotype came up many times. The size of this beta chain means little, since it is a stray read in a library made for alpha chains. The chain combines TRBV18 with TRBJ1-5; weak D call: TRBD1 (5 bases). Germline CDR1 KGHSH, CDR2 LQKENI. The V end was cut by 0 bases, the J end by 1 base, with 13 bases between. The CDR3 length is 17 residues. For the CDR3, the DNA is TGTGCCAGCTCACCACCCCCCCGGGGCGGCAGCAATCAGCCCCAGCATTTT. Protein: CASSPPPRGGSNQPQHF.

The sample holds many counts of this clonotype. This beta chain is a stray read from a library made for alpha chains; its abundance is not meaningful. The V gene is TRBV7-9, the J gene TRBJ2-3, with a weak D call TRBD2 (5 bases). Trimming cost V 5 bases and J 6 bases, with 15 bases left between them. The CDR3 covers 14 residues. Per the germline V gene, CDR1 is SEHNR and CDR2 is FQNEAQ (reference sequence). This CDR3 reads CASSLGLTGDTQYF. The CDR3, as DNA: TGTGCCAGCAGCCTGGGTCTTACGGGGGATACGCAGTATTTT.

On this clonotype itself: Since the library was made to target alpha chains, this beta chain is a stray read and its abundance is not meaningful. The CDR3: CASSPAEHSNQPQHF. The CDR3 nucleotides read TGTGCCAGCTCACCGGCAGAACATAGCAATCAGCCCCAGCATTTT. The chain has TRBV18 and TRBJ1-5; D is unresolved. CDR1 is KGHSH and CDR2 is LQKENI in the germline V gene. The germline V and J ends were trimmed by 3 bases and 0 bases, with 9 bases remaining between them. This CDR3 is 15 amino acids long. The full variable domain, its missing parts supplied by reference TRBV18 and TRBJ1-5, is NAGVMQNPRHLVRRRGQEARLRCSPMKGHSHVYWYRQLPEEGLKFMVYLQKENIIDESGMPKERFSAEFPKEGPSILRIQQVVRGDSAAYFCASSPAEHSNQPQHFGDGTRLSIL.

This clonotype is categorized as medium-sized (0.01 to 0.1%). The size of this beta chain means little, since it is a stray read in a library made for alpha chains. The J gene is TRBJ1-6, the V gene TRBV20-1, with 7 bases that match TRBD1. CDR1 and CDR2 from the germline V gene are DFQATT and SNEGSKA (reference sequence). The J segment lost 10 bases and the V segment lost 4 bases, leaving 7 bases of the junction unmatched. This CDR3 contains 13 residues. The CDR3 nucleotides are TGCAGTGCTAAGCGACAGGGCCCGTCACCCCTCCACTTT. Its translation: CSAKRQGPSPLHF.

This clonotype was found a few times. The library was prepared for alpha chains; this beta chain is a stray read, so its frequency means little. This chain joins TRBV3-1 and TRBJ2-2, with no clear D. Trimming shortened V by 1 base and J by 4 bases, and 7 bases separated the two germline ends. This CDR3 region has 14 residues. Looked up from germline, CDR1 is LGHDT and CDR2 is YNNKEL (reference sequence). The CDR3 region is CASSQAGGTGELFF. Written as DNA, the CDR3 is TGTGCCAGCAGCCAAGCAGGTGGCACCGGGGAGCTGTTTTTT.